The TCR beta chain under discussion was sequenced for a study of control samples from healthy donors and cancer patients. V was pared by 4 bases and J by 3 bases, with 5 bases of the junction left unmatched. In germline, CDR1 is SGHNT, CDR2 YYREEE (reference sequence). The CDR3 extends over 15 amino acids. Assay: immunoSEQ multiplex PCR; the TCRdb copy retains only in-frame clones and omits some. The sample lists 54,000 or so clones, roughly 94% occurring once. In its sample, this clone was seen once. The sequence was obtained from a young man in good health. The sample taken for sequencing was blood. This rearrangement joins TRBV5-4 to TRBJ2-1; 9 positions agree with TRBD1. CDR3 in amino acids: CASSTDRGSYNEQFF. CDR3 DNA: TGTGCCAGCAGCACGGACAGGGGAAGCTACAATGAGCAGTTCTTC.